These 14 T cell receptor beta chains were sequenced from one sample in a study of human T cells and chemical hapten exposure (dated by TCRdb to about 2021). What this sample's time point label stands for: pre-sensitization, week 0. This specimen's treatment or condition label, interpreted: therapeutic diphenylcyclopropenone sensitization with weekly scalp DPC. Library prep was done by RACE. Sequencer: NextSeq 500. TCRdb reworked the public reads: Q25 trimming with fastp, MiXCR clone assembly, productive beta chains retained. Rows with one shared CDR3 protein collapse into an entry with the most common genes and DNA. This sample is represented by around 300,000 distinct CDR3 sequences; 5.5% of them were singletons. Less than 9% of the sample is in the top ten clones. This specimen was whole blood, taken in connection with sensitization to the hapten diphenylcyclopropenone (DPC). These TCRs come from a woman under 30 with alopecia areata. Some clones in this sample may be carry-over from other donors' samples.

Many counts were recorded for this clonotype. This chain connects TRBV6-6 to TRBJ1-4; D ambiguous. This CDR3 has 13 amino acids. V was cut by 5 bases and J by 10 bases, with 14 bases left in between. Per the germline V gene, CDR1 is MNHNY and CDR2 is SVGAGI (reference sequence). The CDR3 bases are TGTGCCAGCAGTCTTACAGCCGCCGGAAAACTGTTTTTT. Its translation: CASSLTAAGKLFF.

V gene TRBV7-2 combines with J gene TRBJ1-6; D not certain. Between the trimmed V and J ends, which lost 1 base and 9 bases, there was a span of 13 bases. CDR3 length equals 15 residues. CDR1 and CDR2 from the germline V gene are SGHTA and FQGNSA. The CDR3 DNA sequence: TGTGCCAGCAGCTTAGTCACGCCAGAACTTTCACCCCTCCACTTT. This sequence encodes CASSLVTPELSPLHF. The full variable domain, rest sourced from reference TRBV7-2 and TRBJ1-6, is GAGVSQSPSNKVTEKGKDVELRCDPISGHTALYWYRQSLGQGLEFLIYFQGNSAPDKSGLPSDRFSAERTGGSVSTLTIQRTQQEDSAVYLCASSLVTPELSPLHFGNGTRLTVT.

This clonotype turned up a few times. The CDR3 DNA follows: TGTGCCAGCAGTAACAGGGGTTACTACAATGAGCAGTTCTTC. This codes for CASSNRGYYNEQFF. The chain is built from TRBV6-5 and TRBJ2-1, with TRBD1 matching 7 bases. The CDR3 sequence is 14 residues long. V lost 5 bases, J lost 3 bases, and 4 bases stayed unmatched. CDR1 and CDR2 (germline): MNHEY, SVGAGI.

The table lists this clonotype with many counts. The CDR3 DNA sequence: TGTGCCAGCAGCGGGGCGAGCTCCTATAATTCACCCCTCCACTTT. It yields the protein CASSGASSYNSPLHF. The J gene is TRBJ1-6, the V gene TRBV5-5; a weak D match, TRBD1 (5 bases). Between the trimmed V and J ends, which lost 4 bases and 0 bases, there was a span of 8 bases. The CDR3 runs 15 residues. From germline, CDR1 is SGHKS and CDR2 YYEKEE (reference sequence).

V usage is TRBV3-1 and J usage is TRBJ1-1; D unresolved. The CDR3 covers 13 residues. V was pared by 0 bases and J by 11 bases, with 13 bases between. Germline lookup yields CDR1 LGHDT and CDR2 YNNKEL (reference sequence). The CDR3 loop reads CASSQDKVHNAFF. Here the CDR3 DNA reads TGTGCCAGCAGCCAAGATAAAGTACATAACGCTTTCTTT.

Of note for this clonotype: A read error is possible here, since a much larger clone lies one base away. CDR3 in amino acids: CASSKPENTEAFF. CDR3 DNA sequence: TGTGCCAGCTCAAAGCCTGAGAACACTGAAGCTTTCTTT. The rearrangement links TRBV18 to TRBJ1-1; D is ambiguous. The CDR3 is 13 amino acids. V lost 5 bases and J 1 base, leaving 8 bases between the germline ends. In germline, CDR1 is KGHSH, CDR2 LQKENI.

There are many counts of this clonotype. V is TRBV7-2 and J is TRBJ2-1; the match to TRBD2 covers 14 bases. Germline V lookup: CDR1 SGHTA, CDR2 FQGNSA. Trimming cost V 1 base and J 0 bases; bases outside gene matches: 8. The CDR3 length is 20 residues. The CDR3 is CASSLGLAGGLMGSYNEQFF. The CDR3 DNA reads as TGTGCCAGCAGCTTAGGACTAGCGGGGGGGCTTATGGGCTCCTACAATGAGCAGTTCTTC.

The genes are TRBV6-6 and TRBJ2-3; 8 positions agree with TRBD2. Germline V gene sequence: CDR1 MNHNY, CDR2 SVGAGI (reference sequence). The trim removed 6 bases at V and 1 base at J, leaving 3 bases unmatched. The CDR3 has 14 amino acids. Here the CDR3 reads CASSGAGGTDTQYF. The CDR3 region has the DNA TGTGCCAGCAGCGGAGCGGGGGGCACAGATACGCAGTATTTT.

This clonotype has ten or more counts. CDR3 bases: TGTGCCACCGAAGTGATGGGGGGCTCAACAGATACGCAGTATTTT. Its protein is CATEVMGGSTDTQYF. V usage is TRBV6-5 and J usage is TRBJ2-3; D tentatively fits TRBD1 or TRBD2 (6 bases each). Germline loops: CDR1 MNHEY, CDR2 SVGAGI. V was cut by 10 bases and J by 3 bases, with 20 bases left in between. The CDR3 has 15 residues.

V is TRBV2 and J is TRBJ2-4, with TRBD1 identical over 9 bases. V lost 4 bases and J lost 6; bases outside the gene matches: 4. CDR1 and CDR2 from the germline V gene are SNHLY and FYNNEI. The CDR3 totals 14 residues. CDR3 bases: TGTGCCAGCAGTGGTGACAGGGGGTCAAACATTCAGTACTTC. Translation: CASSGDRGSNIQYF.

CDR3 region: CASSLGLIQETQYF. The CDR3 nucleotides read TGTGCCAGCAGCTTGGGACTCATACAAGAGACCCAGTACTTC. The chain joins TRBV5-6 to TRBJ2-5; no firm D call. The length of the CDR3 is 14 residues. The V gene lost 0 bases and the J gene lost 2 bases, with 8 bases spanning the gap. CDR1 is SGHDT, CDR2 YYEEEE, per germline.

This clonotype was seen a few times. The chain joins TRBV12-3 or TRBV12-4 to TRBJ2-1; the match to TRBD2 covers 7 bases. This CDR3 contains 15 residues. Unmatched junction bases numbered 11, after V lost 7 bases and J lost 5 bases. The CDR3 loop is CASTLEIGGNNEQFF. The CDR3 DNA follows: TGTGCCAGCACCCTAGAGATCGGGGGGAACAATGAGCAGTTCTTC.

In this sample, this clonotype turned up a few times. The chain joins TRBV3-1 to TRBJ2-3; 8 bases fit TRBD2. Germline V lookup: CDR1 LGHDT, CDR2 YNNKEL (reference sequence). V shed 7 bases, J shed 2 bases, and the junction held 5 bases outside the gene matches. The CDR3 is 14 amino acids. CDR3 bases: TGTGCCAGCATCCATAGCGGGAACACAGATACGCAGTATTTT. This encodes CASIHSGNTDTQYF.

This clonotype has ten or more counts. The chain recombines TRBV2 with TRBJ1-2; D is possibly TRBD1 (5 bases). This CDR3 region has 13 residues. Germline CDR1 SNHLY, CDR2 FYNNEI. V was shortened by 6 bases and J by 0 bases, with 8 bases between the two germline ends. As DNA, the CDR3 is TGTGCCAGCAGCGGGACGGCTAACTATGGCTACACCTTC. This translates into CASSGTANYGYTF. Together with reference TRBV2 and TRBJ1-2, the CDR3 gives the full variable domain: EPEVTQTPSHQVTQMGQEVILRCVPISNHLYFYWYRQILGQKVEFLVSFYNNEISEKSEIFDDQFSVERPDGSNFTLKIRSTKLEDSAMYFCASSGTANYGYTFGSGTRLTVV.